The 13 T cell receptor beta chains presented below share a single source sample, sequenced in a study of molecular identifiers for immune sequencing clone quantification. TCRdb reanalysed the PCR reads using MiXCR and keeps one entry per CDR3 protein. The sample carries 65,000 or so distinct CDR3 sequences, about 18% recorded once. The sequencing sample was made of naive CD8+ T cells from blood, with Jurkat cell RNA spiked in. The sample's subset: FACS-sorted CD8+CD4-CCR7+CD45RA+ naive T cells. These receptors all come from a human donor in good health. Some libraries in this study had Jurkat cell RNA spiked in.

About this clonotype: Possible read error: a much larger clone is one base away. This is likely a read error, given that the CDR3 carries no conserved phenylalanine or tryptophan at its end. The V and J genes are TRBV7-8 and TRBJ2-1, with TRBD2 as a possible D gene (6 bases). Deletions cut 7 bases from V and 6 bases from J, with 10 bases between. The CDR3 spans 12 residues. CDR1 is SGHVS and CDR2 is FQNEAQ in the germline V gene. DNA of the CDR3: TGTGCCAGCACCGGGAGCTCCAATGAGCAGTTCTAC. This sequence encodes CASTGSSNEQFY.

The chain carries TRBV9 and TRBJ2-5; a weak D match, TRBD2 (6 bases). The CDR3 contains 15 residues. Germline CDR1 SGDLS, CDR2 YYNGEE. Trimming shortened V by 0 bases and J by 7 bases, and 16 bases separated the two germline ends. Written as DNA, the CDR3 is TGTGCCAGCAGCGTAGCTGGGACTCCGTGGGGGACCCAGTACTTC. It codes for CASSVAGTPWGTQYF.

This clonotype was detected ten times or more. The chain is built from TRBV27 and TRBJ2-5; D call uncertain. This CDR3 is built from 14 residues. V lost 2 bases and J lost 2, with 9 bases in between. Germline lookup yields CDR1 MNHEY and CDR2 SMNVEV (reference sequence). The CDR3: CASSLVGPQETQYF. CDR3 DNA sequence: TGTGCCAGCAGTTTAGTTGGACCTCAAGAGACCCAGTACTTC.

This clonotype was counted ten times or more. CDR3 loop: CASSDYGTPKDEQYF. CDR3 bases: TGTGCCAGCAGCGACTACGGGACTCCCAAGGACGAGCAGTACTTC. The rearrangement joins TRBV9 to TRBJ2-7, with TRBD2 as a possible D gene (6 bases). Germline loops: CDR1 SGDLS, CDR2 YYNGEE. V was shortened by 3 bases and J by 5 bases, with 18 bases between the two germline ends. CDR3 size: 15 residues.

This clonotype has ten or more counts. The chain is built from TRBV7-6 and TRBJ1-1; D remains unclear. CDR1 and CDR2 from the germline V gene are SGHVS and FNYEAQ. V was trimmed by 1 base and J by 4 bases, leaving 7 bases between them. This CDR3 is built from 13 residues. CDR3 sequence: CASSLGVGTEAFF. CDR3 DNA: TGTGCCAGCAGCTTAGGAGTCGGCACTGAAGCTTTCTTT.

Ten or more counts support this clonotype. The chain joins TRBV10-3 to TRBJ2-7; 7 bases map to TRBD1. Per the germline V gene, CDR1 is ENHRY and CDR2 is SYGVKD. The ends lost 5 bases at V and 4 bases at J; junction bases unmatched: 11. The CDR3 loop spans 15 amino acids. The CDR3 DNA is TGTGCCATCAGTCCCAAGACAGGGAACTCTTACGAGCAGTACTTC. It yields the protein CAISPKTGNSYEQYF.

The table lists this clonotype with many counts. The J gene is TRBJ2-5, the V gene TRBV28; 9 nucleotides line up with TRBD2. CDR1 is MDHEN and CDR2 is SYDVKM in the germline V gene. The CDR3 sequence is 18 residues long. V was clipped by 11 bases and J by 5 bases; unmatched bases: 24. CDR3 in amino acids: CAVHSWREGTLGTETQYF. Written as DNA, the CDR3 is TGTGCCGTCCACTCCTGGCGGGAGGGCACATTGGGTACGGAGACCCAGTACTTC.

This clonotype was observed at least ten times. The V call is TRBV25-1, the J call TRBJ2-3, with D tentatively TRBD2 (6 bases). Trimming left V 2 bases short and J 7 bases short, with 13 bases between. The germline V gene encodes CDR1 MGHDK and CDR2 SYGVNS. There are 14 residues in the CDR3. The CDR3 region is CASSEGGSGNTQYF. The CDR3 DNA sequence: TGTGCCAGCAGTGAAGGAGGGAGCGGAAATACGCAGTATTTT. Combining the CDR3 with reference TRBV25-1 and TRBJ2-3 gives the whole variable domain EADIYQTPRYLVIGTGKKITLECSQTMGHDKMYWYQQDPGMELHLIHYSYGVNSTEKGDLSSESTVSRIRTEHFPLTLESARPSHTSQYLCASSEGGSGNTQYFGPGTRLTVL.

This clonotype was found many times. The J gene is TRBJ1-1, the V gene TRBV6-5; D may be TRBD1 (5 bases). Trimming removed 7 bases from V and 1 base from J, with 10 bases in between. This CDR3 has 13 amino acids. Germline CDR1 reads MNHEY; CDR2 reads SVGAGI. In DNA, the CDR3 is TGTGCCAGCAACCTGGGGGGGAACACTGAAGCTTTCTTT. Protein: CASNLGGNTEAFF.

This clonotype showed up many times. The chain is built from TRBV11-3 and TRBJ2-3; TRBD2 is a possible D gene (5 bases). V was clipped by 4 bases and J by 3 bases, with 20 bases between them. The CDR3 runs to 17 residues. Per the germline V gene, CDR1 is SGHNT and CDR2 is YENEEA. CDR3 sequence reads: CASSYASGSGWTDTQYF. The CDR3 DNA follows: TGTGCCAGCAGCTACGCCTCCGGCAGCGGTTGGACAGATACGCAGTATTTT.

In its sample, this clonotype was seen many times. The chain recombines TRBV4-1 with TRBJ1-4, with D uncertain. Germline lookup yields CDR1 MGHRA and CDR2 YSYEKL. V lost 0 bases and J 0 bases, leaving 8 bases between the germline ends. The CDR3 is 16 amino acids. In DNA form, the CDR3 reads TGCGCCAGCAGCCAAGAGGGCGGGTCAACTAATGAAAAACTGTTTTTT. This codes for CASSQEGGSTNEKLFF.

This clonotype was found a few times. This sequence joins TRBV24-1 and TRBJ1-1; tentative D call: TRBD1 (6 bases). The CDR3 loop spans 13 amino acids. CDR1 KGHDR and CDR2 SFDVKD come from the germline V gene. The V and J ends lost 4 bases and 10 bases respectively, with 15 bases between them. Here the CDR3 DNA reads TGTGCCACCAGTGACCTACAGGGTCAGGCAGCTTTCTTT. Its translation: CATSDLQGQAAFF.

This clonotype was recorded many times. CDR3 DNA: TGTGCCAGCAGCTTAGAAGGGGTCGGGGTTGGCACTGAAGCTTTCTTT. Its protein is CASSLEGVGVGTEAFF. The V gene is TRBV7-9, the J gene TRBJ1-1; D is perhaps TRBD1 (5 bases). The germline gives CDR1 SEHNR, CDR2 FQNEAQ (reference sequence). The CDR3 contains 16 residues. The V end was cut by 1 base, the J end by 4 bases, with 16 bases between.